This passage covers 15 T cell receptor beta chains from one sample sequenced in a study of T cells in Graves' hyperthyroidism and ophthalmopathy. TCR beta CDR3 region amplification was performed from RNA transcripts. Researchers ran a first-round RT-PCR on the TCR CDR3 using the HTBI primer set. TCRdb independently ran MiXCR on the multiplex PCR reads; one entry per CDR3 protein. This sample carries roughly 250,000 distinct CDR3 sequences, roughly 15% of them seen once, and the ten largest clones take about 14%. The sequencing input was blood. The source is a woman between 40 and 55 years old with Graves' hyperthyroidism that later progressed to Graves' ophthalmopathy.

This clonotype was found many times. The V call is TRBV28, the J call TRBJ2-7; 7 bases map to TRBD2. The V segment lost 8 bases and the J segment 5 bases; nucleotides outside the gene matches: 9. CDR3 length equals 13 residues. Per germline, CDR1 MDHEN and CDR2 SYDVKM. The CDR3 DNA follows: TGTGCCAGCTTCGAGACTAGCATCCACGAGCAGTACTTC. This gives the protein CASFETSIHEQYF.

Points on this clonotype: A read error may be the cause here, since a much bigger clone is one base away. The CDR3 region is CASSPRLADGADTQYF. The CDR3 DNA reads TGTGCCAGCAGCCCTCGACTAGCGGACGGCGCAGATACGCAGTATTTT. The V call is TRBV7-9, the J call TRBJ2-3, with 9 positions matching TRBD2. The CDR3 is 16 residues long. The J segment lost 4 bases and the V segment lost 5 bases, leaving 10 bases of the junction unmatched. Germline assignment: CDR1 SEHNR and CDR2 FQNEAQ (reference sequence).

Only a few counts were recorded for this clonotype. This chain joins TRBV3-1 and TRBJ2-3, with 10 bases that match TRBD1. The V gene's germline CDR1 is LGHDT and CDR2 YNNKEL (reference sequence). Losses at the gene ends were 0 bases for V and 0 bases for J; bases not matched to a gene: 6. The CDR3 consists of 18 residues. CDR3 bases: TGTGCCAGCAGCCAAGAGACTCCGGGACAGGGGAGCACAGATACGCAGTATTTT. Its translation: CASSQETPGQGSTDTQYF.

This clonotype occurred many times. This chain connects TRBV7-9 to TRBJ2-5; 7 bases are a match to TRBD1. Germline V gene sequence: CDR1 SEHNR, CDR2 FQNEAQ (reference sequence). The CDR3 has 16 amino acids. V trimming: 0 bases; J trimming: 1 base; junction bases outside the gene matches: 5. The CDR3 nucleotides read TGTGCCAGCAGCTTAGCCCCGGGACAGATCCAAGAGACCCAGTACTTC. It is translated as CASSLAPGQIQETQYF.

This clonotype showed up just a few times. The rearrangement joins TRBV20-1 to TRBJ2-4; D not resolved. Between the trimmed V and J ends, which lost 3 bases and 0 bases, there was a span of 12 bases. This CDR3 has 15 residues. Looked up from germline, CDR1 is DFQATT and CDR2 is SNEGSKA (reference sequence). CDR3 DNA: TGCAGTGCTAGTCGGCAAAAACTAGCCAAAAACATTCAGTACTTC. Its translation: CSASRQKLAKNIQYF.

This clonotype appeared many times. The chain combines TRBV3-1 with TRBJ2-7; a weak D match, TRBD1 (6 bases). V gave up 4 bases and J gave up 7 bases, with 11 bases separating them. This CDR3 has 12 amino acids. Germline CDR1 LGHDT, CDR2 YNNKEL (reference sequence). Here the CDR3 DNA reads TGTGCCAGCAGCCGGGGGCTGTGGGAGCAGTACTTC. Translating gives CASSRGLWEQYF.

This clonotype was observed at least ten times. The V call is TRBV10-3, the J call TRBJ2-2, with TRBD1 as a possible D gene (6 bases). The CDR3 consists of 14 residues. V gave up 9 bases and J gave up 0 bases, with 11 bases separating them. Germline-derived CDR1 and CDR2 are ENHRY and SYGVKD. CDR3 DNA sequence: TGTGCCATTACTGGACAGACGAACACCGGGGAGCTGTTTTTT. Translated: CAITGQTNTGELFF.

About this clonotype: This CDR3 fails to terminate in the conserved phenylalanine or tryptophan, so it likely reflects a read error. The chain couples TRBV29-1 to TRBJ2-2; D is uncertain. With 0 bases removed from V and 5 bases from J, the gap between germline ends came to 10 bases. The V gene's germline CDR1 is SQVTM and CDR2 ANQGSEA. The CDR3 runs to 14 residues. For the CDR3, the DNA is TGCAGCGTTGAAGATCCGTCCGCAACCGGGGAGCTGTTTGTT. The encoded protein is CSVEDPSATGELFV.

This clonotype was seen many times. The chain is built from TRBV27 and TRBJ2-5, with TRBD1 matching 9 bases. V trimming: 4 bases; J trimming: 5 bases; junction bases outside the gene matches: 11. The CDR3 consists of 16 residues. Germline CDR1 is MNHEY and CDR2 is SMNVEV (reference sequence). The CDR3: CASSSRTGQGRETQYF. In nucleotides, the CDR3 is TGTGCCAGCAGTTCCAGGACGGGACAGGGCCGGGAGACCCAGTACTTC.

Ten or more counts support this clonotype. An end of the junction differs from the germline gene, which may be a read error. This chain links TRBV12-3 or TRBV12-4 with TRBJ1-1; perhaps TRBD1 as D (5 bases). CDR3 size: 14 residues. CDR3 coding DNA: TGTGCCAGCAGCTTAGGGCAGGGCCATATTGAAGCTTTCTTT. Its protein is CASSLGQGHIEAFF.

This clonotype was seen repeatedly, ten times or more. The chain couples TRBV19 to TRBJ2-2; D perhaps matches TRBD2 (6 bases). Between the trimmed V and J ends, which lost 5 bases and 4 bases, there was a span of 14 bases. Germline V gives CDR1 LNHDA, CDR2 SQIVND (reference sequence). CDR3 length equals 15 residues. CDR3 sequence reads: CASSPRGAGTGELFF. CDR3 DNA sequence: TGTGCCAGTAGTCCGCGAGGAGCGGGCACCGGGGAGCTGTTTTTT.

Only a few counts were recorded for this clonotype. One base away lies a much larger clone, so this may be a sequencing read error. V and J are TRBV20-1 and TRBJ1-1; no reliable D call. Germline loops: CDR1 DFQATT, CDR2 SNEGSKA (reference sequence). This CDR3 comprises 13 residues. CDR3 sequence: CSAIDLMNTVAFF. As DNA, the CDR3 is TGCAGTGCTATAGACCTCATGAACACTGTAGCTTTCTTT.

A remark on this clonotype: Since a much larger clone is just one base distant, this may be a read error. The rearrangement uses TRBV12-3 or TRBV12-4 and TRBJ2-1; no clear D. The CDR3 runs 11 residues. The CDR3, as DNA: TGTGCCGGCAGTTACAGCGATGAGCAGTTCTTC. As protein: CAGSYSDEQFF.

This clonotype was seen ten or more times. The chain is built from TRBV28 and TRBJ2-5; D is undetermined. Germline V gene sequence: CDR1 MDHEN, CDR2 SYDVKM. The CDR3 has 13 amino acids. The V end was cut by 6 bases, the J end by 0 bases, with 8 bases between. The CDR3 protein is CASRVGHQETQYF. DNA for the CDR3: TGTGCCAGCAGGGTCGGGCACCAAGAGACCCAGTACTTC.

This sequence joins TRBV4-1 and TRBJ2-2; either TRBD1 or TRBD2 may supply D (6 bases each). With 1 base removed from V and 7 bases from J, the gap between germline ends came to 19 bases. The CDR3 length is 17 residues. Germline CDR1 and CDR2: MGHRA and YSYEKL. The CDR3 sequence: CASSQVGGLSTFGELFF. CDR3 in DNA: TGCGCCAGCAGCCAAGTAGGGGGACTCTCTACCTTCGGGGAGCTGTTTTTT.